This entry features one T cell receptor (beta chain) sequence. No cognate antigen has been identified for it. Qualities for individual bases were not recorded, and no much larger clone is one base off. Collaborating institutions collected whole blood in K2EDTA tubes following their own protocols. For TCRbeta analysis, collaborators shipped samples as frozen whole blood, isolated PBMCs, or DNA extracted from either of those sample types. TCRbeta CDR3 regions were amplified from genomic DNA by means of the immunoSEQ Assay, a bias-controlled multiplex PCR. In the authors' own workflow: The number of nucleated cells in each sample was estimated from the amplification of reference gene primers within the assay. Sequence reads were collapsed and filtered to measure the absolute abundance of every unique TCRbeta CDR3 rearrangement. Productive Simpson clonality was computed per sample as the square root of Simpson's diversity index over productive rearrangements. The table comes from immuneACCESS by way of TCRdb, which keeps in-frame sequences with V and J called. Part of the clones is missing from these tables; in studies checked, under half for an unresolved V gene and the rest for unknown reasons. V and J calls and clone size are given by that table; D and trimming were obtained from the DNA. This sample has approximately 15,000 clones in its table, and 83% of those were observed once. The leading ten clones occupy 20% to 30% of the sample.

These data belong to a study of blood T cell repertoires in COVID-19 (TCRdb year 2020). With regard to the full study: Samples from collaborators originated in the United States, Italy and Spain and spanned both the acute and convalescent phases of COVID-19. The samples were drawn from the first 160 participants of the ongoing ImmuneRACE study and from 950 to 1,500 subjects provided by 6 global collaborators. HLA class I and class II types, where available, came from metadata supplied by the sample provider rather than from assay-based typing. Deeply sampled blood TCRbeta repertoires from subjects exposed to, actively infected with, or recovered from COVID-19 were included in the dataset. A freely available public database, intended as a resource for researchers studying the immune response to SARS-CoV-2, is where the repertoires were released. The material from the prospective study consisted of cDNA or gDNA derived from T cells, B-cell-depleted T cells, or PBMCs. A de-identified subject ID, COVID-19 status, age in years and sex were almost always included in the sample metadata.

Findings and caveats that apply to the study as a whole: How much clinical and demographic metadata was included differed by source and by participant, and the metadata was provided uncurated.

What was sequenced was peripheral blood. This sequence was found in a man in his forties with active or convalescent COVID-19.

The CDR3 in this case is CASSGAWVRTPSRYGYNEQFF. The DNA sequence follows: TGTGCCAGCAGCGGCGCCTGGGTCAGGACACCCTCTCGGTATGGATACAATGAGCAGTTCTTC. The chain was built from TRBV21-1 and TRBJ2-1; TRBD1 is the table's D call, not checked against the DNA. TRBV21-1 constitutes a pseudogene. Counted from cysteine to phenylalanine, this CDR3 has 21 amino acids. Only CDR3 DNA is held: 63 bases, read in frame from base 1.